The 14 T cell receptor beta chains below come from one sample, sequenced in a study of T cells expressing NK-cell markers. TCRdb reprocessed the 5' RACE reads and keeps a single row for each CDR3 protein, giving no DNA. Its table records under 200,000 distinct CDR3 sequences. The sample comprised blood T cells: a sorted CD56 or NKG2C T cell subset, CD4+ or CD8+ T cells, or bulk PBMC T cells (not recorded which). The receptors come from a woman between 18 and 70 years old in good health.

The chain couples TRBV5-1 to TRBJ2-6; TCRdb lists TRBD1, though no DNA is available to test this call. CDR3 size: 17 residues. Per germline, CDR1 SGHRS and CDR2 YFSETQ. The CDR3 loop reads CASSGQGLGSGANVLTF.

V gene TRBV6-1 combines with J gene TRBJ1-4; the D gene TCRdb calls, TRBD1, cannot be checked with no DNA. From germline, CDR1 is MNHNS and CDR2 SASEGT. The CDR3 sequence is 11 residues long. This CDR3 reads CASAPDEKLFF.

The rearrangement links TRBV12-3 or TRBV12-4 to TRBJ2-2; the TCRdb D gene call, TRBD1, has no DNA to confirm it. The CDR3 length is 14 residues. The CDR3 region is CASRQGSSTGELFF.

The chain has TRBV7-3 and TRBJ1-6; TCRdb picks TRBD1, but there is no DNA to check that call. The length of the CDR3 is 14 residues. Germline lookup yields CDR1 SGHTA and CDR2 FQGTGA. CDR3 amino acids: CASSNPGTDSPLHF.

The chain employs TRBV5-1 and TRBJ1-6; without DNA, the TCRdb call of TRBD1 cannot be checked. The CDR3 has 12 residues. Germline lookup yields CDR1 SGHRS and CDR2 YFSETQ. This chain's CDR3 is CASSGGGSPLHF.

This chain uses TRBV5-1 with TRBJ2-5; the D gene TCRdb calls, TRBD1, cannot be checked with no DNA. Looked up from germline, CDR1 is SGHRS and CDR2 is YFSETQ. This CDR3 region has 16 residues. Here the CDR3 reads CASSFSGTSGGETQYF.

The chain links TRBV20-1 to TRBJ2-1; TCRdb's D call, TRBD1, is unchecked because there is no DNA. Germline V gene lookup returns CDR1 DFQATT and CDR2 SNEGSKA (reference sequence). The CDR3 runs 16 residues. CDR3 in amino acids: CSARAYGANLHNEQFF.

This chain joins TRBV24-1 and TRBJ2-3; TCRdb indicates TRBD1, and absent DNA this call remains unverified. The CDR3 loop spans 13 amino acids. Germline V gene sequence: CDR1 KGHDR, CDR2 SFDVKD. The CDR3 protein is CATGGSDTDTQYF.

The CDR3: CASRREDGYTF. This chain links TRBV5-1 with TRBJ1-2. The CDR3 is 11 residues long. Germline V gene data show CDR1 as SGHRS and CDR2 as YFSETQ.

This rearrangement joins TRBV12-3 or TRBV12-4 to TRBJ2-7; the TCRdb D gene call, TRBD1, has no DNA to confirm it. This CDR3 is 14 amino acids long. The CDR3 sequence is CASTVSGGGYEQYF.

This chain connects TRBV12-3 or TRBV12-4 to TRBJ2-7; TCRdb proposes TRBD1, but this gene call is untestable without DNA. CDR3 length: 14 amino acids. CDR3 loop: CASRPPGGAYEQYF.

The chain uses TRBV12-3 or TRBV12-4 and TRBJ1-2. This CDR3 is built from 11 residues. The CDR3 sequence: CASSYSYGYTF.

The V gene is TRBV29-1, the J gene TRBJ2-3; TCRdb proposes TRBD2, but this gene call is untestable without DNA. Germline V gene lookup returns CDR1 SQVTM and CDR2 ANQGSEA. The CDR3 consists of 16 residues. CDR3 protein: CSVEEGQGGGTDTQYF.

The gene calls are TRBV5-1 and TRBJ2-7; TCRdb designates TRBD2, a call that cannot be tested without DNA. CDR1 is SGHRS and CDR2 is YFSETQ in the germline V gene. This CDR3 is 14 amino acids long. CDR3 region: CASSRGTSDYEQYF. Supplemented by reference TRBV5-1 and TRBJ2-7, the full variable domain reads KAGVTQTPRYLIKTRGQQVTLSCSPISGHRSVSWYQQTPGQGLQFLFEYFSETQRNKGNFPGRFSGRQFSNSRSEMNVSTLELGDSALYLCASSRGTSDYEQYFGPGTRLTVT.